Listed below are T cell receptor beta chains from one sample, sequenced in a study of T cell repertoires in cytomegalovirus infection. TCRdb fed the reads into MiXCR, producing one record per CDR3 protein. The data hold fewer than 700,000 distinct CDR3 sequences, with around 24% observed a single time. The specimen sequenced was CD8+ T cells from PBMCs. These receptor sequences come from a human donor in good health (CMV status not recorded). Some clones in this sample may be carry-over from other donors' samples. The CDR3 runs from the conserved cysteine through the conserved F or W. A D gene is named only where the DNA matches it firmly. Where a row states a size, it is once, few, many or the class of an expanded clone; other rows omit it.

j_call clone_size d_call v_call cdr3_aa cdr3_nt
TRBJ2-4 many TRBD2 TRBV28 CASTPLAGGNIQYF TGTGCCAGCACCCCCCTGGCGGGGGGAAACATTCAGTACTTC
TRBJ2-7 few TRBD1 TRBV4-3 CASSHLGQDSYEQYF TGCGCCAGCAGCCACCTCGGACAGGACTCTTACGAGCAGTACTTC
TRBJ1-2 - - TRBV29-1 CSVADGTNYGYTF TGCAGCGTCGCTGACGGGACTAACTATGGCTACACCTTC
TRBJ2-4 many - TRBV11-2 CASSSDYRSWVKNIQYF TGTGCCAGCAGCTCAGACTACAGAAGTTGGGTCAAAAACATTCAGTACTTC
TRBJ2-1 few - TRBV28 CASSWMGGPHNEQFF TGTGCCAGCAGTTGGATGGGGGGCCCTCACAATGAGCAGTTCTTC
TRBJ2-3 many - TRBV20-1 CSARKMEGGVSTDTQYF TGCAGTGCTAGAAAAATGGAGGGGGGGGTTAGCACAGATACGCAGTATTTT
TRBJ2-1 many TRBD2 TRBV7-6 CASSLASGGYHEQFF TGTGCCAGCAGCCTCGCTAGCGGGGGGTACCATGAGCAGTTCTTC
TRBJ1-1 - - TRBV9 CASNEGAGTEAFF TGTGCCAGCAACGAGGGCGCGGGAACTGAAGCTTTCTTT
TRBJ1-6 - - TRBV4-3 CASSQAGNGSPLHF TGCGCCAGCAGCCAAGCAGGGAACGGGTCACCCCTCCACTTT
TRBJ1-6 few - TRBV28 CASSFLGGTPLHF TGTGCCAGCAGTTTTTTAGGGGGGACACCCCTCCACTTT
TRBJ1-4 many - TRBV4-3 CASSLGSGVREKLFF TGCGCCAGCAGCCTGGGGTCAGGAGTCAGAGAAAAACTGTTTTTT
TRBJ1-5 many - TRBV7-6 CASSLDTNQPQHF TGTGCCAGCAGCTTGGACACTAATCAGCCCCAGCATTTT
TRBJ2-1 few - TRBV27 CASGALYNEQFF TGTGCCAGCGGAGCATTATACAATGAGCAGTTCTTC
TRBJ1-5 few - TRBV19 CASNVPRTTQPQHF TGTGCCAGTAATGTCCCAAGGACCACTCAGCCCCAGCATTTT
TRBJ2-3 few TRBD1 TRBV10-3 CAINTGQGFTDTQYF TGTGCCATCAATACAGGACAGGGGTTCACAGATACGCAGTATTTT
TRBJ1-5 few - TRBV6-2/TRBV6-3 CASSYSPRDGNQPQHF TGTGCCAGCAGTTACTCCCCCAGGGACGGCAATCAGCCCCAGCATTTT
TRBJ2-1 many - TRBV7-6 CASSFLDEQFF TGTGCCAGCAGCTTCCTGGATGAGCAGTTCTTC
TRBJ1-1 - - TRBV6-5 CASLRVQNTEAFF TGTGCCAGCCTAAGGGTCCAGAACACTGAAGCTTTCTTT
TRBJ2-7 few - TRBV19 CASSIIGVSYEQYF TGTGCCAGTAGTATTATCGGGGTTTCCTACGAGCAGTACTTC
TRBJ1-2 - - TRBV29-1 CSVGQVNPQLSYGYTF TGCAGCGTTGGACAAGTCAACCCTCAACTGTCCTATGGCTACACCTTC
TRBJ2-6 many TRBD2 TRBV6-2/TRBV6-3 CASRSGGSGANVLTF TGTGCCAGCAGATCGGGGGGCTCTGGGGCCAACGTCCTGACTTTC
TRBJ2-7 many - TRBV7-9 CASSPTETYEQYF TGTGCCAGCAGCCCGACCGAAACCTACGAGCAGTACTTC
TRBJ2-2 few - TRBV18 CASASFGLSRGDTGELFF TGTGCCAGCGCATCCTTTGGGTTATCCCGCGGGGACACCGGGGAGCTGTTTTTT
TRBJ1-5 many TRBD1 TRBV6-6 CASSSPPWTGDYSNQPQHF TGTGCCAGCAGTTCCCCTCCATGGACAGGGGATTATAGCAATCAGCCCCAGCATTTT
TRBJ2-3 many - TRBV28 CASSLPGSEDTQYF TGTGCCAGCAGTTTACCGGGGTCTGAAGATACGCAGTATTTT
TRBJ1-1 - - TRBV2 CASSEKAEAFF TGTGCCAGCAGTGAAAAGGCAGAAGCTTTCTTT
TRBJ2-1 - - TRBV4-1 CASSQERMINEQFF TGCGCCAGCAGCCAAGAGAGGATGATAAATGAGCAGTTCTTC